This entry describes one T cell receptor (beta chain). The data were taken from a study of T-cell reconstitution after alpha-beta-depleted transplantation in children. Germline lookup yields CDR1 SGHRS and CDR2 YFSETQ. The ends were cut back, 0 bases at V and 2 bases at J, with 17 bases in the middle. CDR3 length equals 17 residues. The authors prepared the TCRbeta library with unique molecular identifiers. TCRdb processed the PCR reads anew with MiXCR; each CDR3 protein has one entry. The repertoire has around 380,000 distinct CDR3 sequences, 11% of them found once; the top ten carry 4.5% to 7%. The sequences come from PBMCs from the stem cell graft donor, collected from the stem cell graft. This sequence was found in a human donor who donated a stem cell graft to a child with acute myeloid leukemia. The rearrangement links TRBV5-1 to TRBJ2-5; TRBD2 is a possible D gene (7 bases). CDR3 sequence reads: CASSLASGGGFQETQYF. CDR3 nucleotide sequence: TGCGCCAGCAGCTTGGCATCGGGGGGCGGATTTCAAGAGACCCAGTACTTC.